A selection of T cell receptor beta chains follows, all from one sample in a study of early T cells in non-severe SARS-CoV-2 infection. TCRdb reprocessed the 5' RACE reads with MiXCR, giving one entry per CDR3 protein. In the table there are roughly 56,000 distinct CDR3 sequences, about an eighth of which are singletons. The sequencing sample was made of whole blood. The source is an adult who was a healthcare worker with PCR-confirmed SARS-CoV-2 infection or an uninfected control (not recorded which). CDR3s include the opening cysteine and the closing phenylalanine or tryptophan. The D gene is left open where the match is weak. Some rows mark clone size as missing; the rest say once, few, many or name a class of expanded clone.

size: many; V: TRBV29-1; J: TRBJ2-3; D: TRBD2; DNA: TGCAGCGTTGCAGGGTCGACTAGCGGGAGATCAGATACGCAGTATTTT; CDR3: CSVAGSTSGRSDTQYF
size: many; V: TRBV6-6; J: TRBJ2-3; D: NA; DNA: TGTGCCAGCAGTAGACAGGGACTGAACCCTGGAGGTACGCAGTATTTT; CDR3: CASSRQGLNPGGTQYF
size: few; V: TRBV20-1; J: TRBJ1-5; D: TRBD1; DNA: TGCAGTGTGCCGGACAGGGTTAGCAATCAGCCCCAGCATTTT; CDR3: CSVPDRVSNQPQHF
size: NA; V: TRBV29-1; J: TRBJ1-1; D: NA; DNA: TGCAGCGGCGGGGCCGCGAACACTGAAGCTTTCTTT; CDR3: CSGGAANTEAFF
size: many; V: TRBV4-2; J: TRBJ1-4; D: NA; DNA: TGTGCCAGCAGCCAAGAGGCATCCGATGAAAAACTGTTTTTT; CDR3: CASSQEASDEKLFF
size: NA; V: TRBV7-2; J: TRBJ2-1; D: NA; DNA: TGTGCCAGCAGCCACGGTGTCAATGAGCAGTTCTTC; CDR3: CASSHGVNEQFF
size: many; V: TRBV7-3; J: TRBJ2-3; D: NA; DNA: TGTGCCAGCAGCCCACAAGGCACAGATACGCAGTATTTT; CDR3: CASSPQGTDTQYF
size: NA; V: TRBV6-2/TRBV6-3; J: TRBJ1-2; D: NA; DNA: TGTGCCAGCCGGTCCGAGTCAAACTATGGCTACACCTTC; CDR3: CASRSESNYGYTF
size: many; V: TRBV11-3; J: TRBJ2-7; D: TRBD2; DNA: TGTGCCAGCAGCCGTACTAGCGGGAGTCCTAGCGAGCAGTACTTC; CDR3: CASSRTSGSPSEQYF
size: many; V: TRBV7-9; J: TRBJ2-1; D: TRBD1; DNA: TGTGCCAGCAGCCCCCGACAGGGGGCATATGAGCAGTTCTTC; CDR3: CASSPRQGAYEQFF